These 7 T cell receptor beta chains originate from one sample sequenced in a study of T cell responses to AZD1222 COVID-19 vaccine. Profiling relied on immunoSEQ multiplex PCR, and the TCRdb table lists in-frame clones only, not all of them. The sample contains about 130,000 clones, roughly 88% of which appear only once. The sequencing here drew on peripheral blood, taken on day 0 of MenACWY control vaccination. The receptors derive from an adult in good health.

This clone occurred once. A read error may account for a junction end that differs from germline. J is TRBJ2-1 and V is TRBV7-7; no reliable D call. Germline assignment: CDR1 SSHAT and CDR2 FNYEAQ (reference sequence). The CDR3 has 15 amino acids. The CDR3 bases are TGTGCTAGCAGCTTAGGTGTTAGCAGCTACAATGAGCAGTTCTTC. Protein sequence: CASSLGVSSYNEQFF.

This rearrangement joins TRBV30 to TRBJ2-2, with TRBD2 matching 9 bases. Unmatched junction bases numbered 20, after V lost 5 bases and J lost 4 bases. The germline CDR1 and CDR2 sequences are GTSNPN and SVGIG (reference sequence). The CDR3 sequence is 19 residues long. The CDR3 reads CAWLGRLSSGRLGTGELFF. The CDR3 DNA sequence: TGTGCCTGGTTGGGGAGATTATCGAGCGGGAGGCTCGGCACCGGGGAGCTGTTTTTT.

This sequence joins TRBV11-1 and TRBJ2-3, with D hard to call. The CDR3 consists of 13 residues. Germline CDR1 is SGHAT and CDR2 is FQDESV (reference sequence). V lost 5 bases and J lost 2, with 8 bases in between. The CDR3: CASSPGPTDTQYF. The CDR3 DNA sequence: TGTGCCAGCAGCCCCGGCCCCACAGATACGCAGTATTTT.

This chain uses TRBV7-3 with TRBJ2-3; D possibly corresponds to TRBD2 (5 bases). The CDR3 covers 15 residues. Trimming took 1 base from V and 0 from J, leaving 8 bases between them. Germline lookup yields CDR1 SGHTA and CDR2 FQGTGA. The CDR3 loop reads CASSLIPGSTDTQYF. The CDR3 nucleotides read TGTGCCAGCAGCTTAATCCCGGGGAGCACAGATACGCAGTATTTT.

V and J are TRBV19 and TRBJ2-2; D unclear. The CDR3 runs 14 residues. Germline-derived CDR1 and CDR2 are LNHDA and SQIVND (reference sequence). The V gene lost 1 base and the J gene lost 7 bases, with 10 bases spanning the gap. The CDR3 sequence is CASSIGPPGGELFF. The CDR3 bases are TGTGCCAGTAGTATAGGGCCCCCGGGCGGGGAGCTGTTTTTT.

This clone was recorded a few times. CDR3 amino acids: CATRRTGGDYGYTF. The CDR3 DNA reads as TGTGCCACCAGGCGGACGGGGGGAGACTATGGCTACACCTTC. The chain joins TRBV24-1 to TRBJ1-2, with D maybe TRBD1 (5 bases). V was cut by 7 bases and J by 3 bases, with 14 bases left in between. This CDR3 region has 14 residues. Germline V CDR1 and CDR2: KGHDR, SFDVKD.

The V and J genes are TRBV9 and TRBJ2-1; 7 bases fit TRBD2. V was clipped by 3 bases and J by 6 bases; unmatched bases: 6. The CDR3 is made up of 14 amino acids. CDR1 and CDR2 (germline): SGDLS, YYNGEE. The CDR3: CASSESLAVNEQFF. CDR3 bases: TGTGCCAGCAGCGAGAGCCTAGCGGTCAATGAGCAGTTCTTC. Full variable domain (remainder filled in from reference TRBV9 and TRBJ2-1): DSGVTQTPKHLITATGQRVTLRCSPRSGDLSVYWYQQSLDQGLQFLIQYYNGEERAKGNILERFSAQQFPDLHSELNLSSLELGDSALYFCASSESLAVNEQFFGPGTRLTVL.